This T cell receptor beta chain was documented in a study of cytomegalovirus exposure and HLA in healthy donors. Study-wide points: A list of more than 150 TCR beta chains associated with cytomegalovirus was given. Among the most significant clusters, several appeared linked to common viral pathogens in a later analysis. Data from an earlier analysis indicated that most TCR beta V segments were productive either about 87% or about 30% of the time. In a later analysis, the majority of CMV-associated beta chains seemingly showed HLA restriction.

As regards this clone: Its antigen is as yet unknown.

Trimming removed 0 bases at V and 4 bases at J, with 13 bases between. Per germline, CDR1 SGHTS and CDR2 YDEGEE. This CDR3 has 15 amino acids. 60 Vbeta and 13 Jbeta primers were used in PCR. Data came from immunoSEQ multiplex PCR; TCRdb stores just in-frame clones and leaves some out. The sample lists roughly 150,000 clones, roughly 66% occurring once. The TCR comes from a woman between 18 and 29 years old in good health and CMV-seronegative. Specimen: PBMCs. This sequence joins TRBV5-8 and TRBJ1-1; D remains unclear. CDR3 in amino acids: CASSLVALAVTEAFF. CDR3 in DNA: TGTGCCAGCAGCTTGGTGGCCTTGGCGGTCACTGAAGCTTTCTTT.